What follows are 2 T cell receptor beta chains derived from one specimen sequenced in a study of blood T cell repertoires in COVID-19. Clones were read by immunoSEQ multiplex PCR, and TCRdb kept only the in-frame ones, dropping some. The sample shows over 200,000 clones, 90% of them seen only once. The sequencing sample was made of PBMCs or T cells enriched from blood (not recorded which). These receptors were collected from a man under 40 who had recovered from COVID-19.

The V call is TRBV10-3, the J call TRBJ2-5; 9 bases match TRBD1. J lost 5 bases, V lost 8 bases, and 6 bases had no gene match. The CDR3 has 13 amino acids. The germline V gene has CDR1 ENHRY and CDR2 SYGVKD. Here the CDR3 reads CAIQGQGSETQYF. The CDR3 DNA is TGTGCCATCCAAGGACAGGGGTCGGAGACCCAGTACTTC.

The chain carries TRBV7-2 and TRBJ2-1, with D possibly being TRBD1 (5 bases). Germline values: CDR1 SGHTA, CDR2 FQGNSA. CDR3 length: 15 residues. The V and J ends lost 5 bases and 10 bases respectively, with 21 bases between them. The CDR3: CASSPPRARTSEQFF. CDR3 coding DNA: TGTGCCAGCAGCCCACCCCGGGCAAGGACATCCGAGCAGTTCTTC.